This entry concerns a single T cell receptor (beta chain). The antigen remains unidentified. TEMRA cells were enriched by FACS, and CD4+ and CD8+ T cells were negatively isolated. After extraction with the RNeasy kit, about 0.45 to 1 ug of the RNA was reverse transcribed using random hexamers. MiXCR was run by TCRdb on the immunoSEQ multiplex PCR reads, yielding one entry per CDR3 protein. The sample consists of approximately 160,000 distinct CDR3 sequences, roughly 94% of them appearing once. These data originate in a study of CD8 T cells in Susac syndrome. The CDR3 is made up of 15 amino acids. Germline V lookup: CDR1 SEHNR, CDR2 FQNEAQ (reference sequence). Losses at the gene ends were 5 bases for V and 1 base for J; bases not matched to a gene: 6. The study, taken as a whole, reports: The study conceded that its TCR sequencing and HLA analysis involved relatively few individuals.

V gene TRBV7-9 combines with J gene TRBJ1-1; 8 positions match TRBD1. The TCR sequence derives from a human donor with multiple sclerosis. The sequenced sample consisted of CD4+ T cells from PBMCs. CDR3 in amino acids: CASSPRQGRNTEAFF. Written as DNA, the CDR3 is TGTGCCAGCAGCCCAAGACAGGGGAGGAACACTGAAGCTTTCTTT. Full variable domain (remainder filled in from reference TRBV7-9 and TRBJ1-1): DTGVSQNPRHKITKRGQNVTFRCDPISEHNRLYWYRQTLGQGPEFLTYFQNEAQLEKSRLLSDRFSAERPKGSFSTLEIQRTEQGDSAMYLCASSPRQGRNTEAFFGQGTRLTVV.